This T cell receptor (beta chain) was identified in a study of naive and memory T cell subsets (dated by TCRdb to about 2017). With regard to the full study: Sorted naive and memory T cell subsets from peripheral blood were analyzed in the study using a UMI-based, open-source pipeline for TCR alpha and beta sequencing. Complete agreement was observed between the functional CMV T cell responses and the IgG serology results. RNA was DNase-treated and reverse transcribed with TCR constant-region primers, mostly using SuperScript III. What the study reported, not specific to this receptor: TCR abundance followed a power law whose exponent differed between naive and memory subsets but was consistent across the three individuals. The repertoire findings for the naive and memory subsets could not be validated, as no ground truth was available. Single alpha or beta chain sequences, rather than paired alpha/beta receptors, were used to define clonotypes. RNA-based TCR counts may be affected by expression changes linked to T cell activation and differentiation. In both CD4 and CD8 cells, a rise in Gini index and a fall in Shannon and inverse Simpson diversity were observed from naive through CM, EM and EMRA. A few larger clonotypes were found in naive repertoires, especially CD8, and these larger clonotypes were possibly memory cells re-expressing CD45RA. Once error correction was done, more than 90% of naive TCR sequences showed up just once, which made the naive abundance distributions much steeper than those of the memory subsets.

This clonotype was counted between two and nine times. The specificity of this receptor is unknown. No base-level quality is on record; no much larger clone is a single base apart. Library construction relied on UMI-ligation and nested PCR. An equimolar mix of two oligonucleotides covering both TRBC1 and TRBC2 was used as the beta constant-region primer. The ligated cDNA went through four rounds of PCR with nested alpha and beta constant-region primers together with the SP2 primer. A single-stranded oligonucleotide containing the SP2 primer and a 12-nucleotide UMI was joined to the 3' end of the cDNA by T4 RNA ligase 1. Incubation of the ligation reaction lasted about 19-24 hours at 16 degrees C. PCR2 was typically run as a SYBR Green qPCR and stopped at a predetermined threshold to prevent over-amplification. Every purification after the first one was done using Agencourt AMPure XP magnetic beads. Libraries were quantified by Qubit and checked on a TapeStation, with a main peak expected near 650 bp. Pooled libraries were sequenced on an Illumina MiSeq with v2 2x251 paired-end kits, typically giving 1-2 million reads per sample. Libraries were pooled at 3 to 4 nM per sample, and roughly 4.5-8% PhiX was added to improve cluster recognition. As for the authors' bioinformatics: FASTQ reads processed by Demultiplexor were assigned V and J genes by Decombinator through tag matching that tolerated a single base-pair mismatch. By using UMIs, Collapsinator corrected both sequencing errors and the frequency errors caused by PCR heterogeneity. TCRs were translated and CDR3s were extracted from the conserved cysteine to the FGXG phenylalanine by CDR3Translator, with non-productive sequences being flagged. Gini, Shannon entropy and inverse Simpson indices were calculated on repertoires that had been subsampled to equal numbers of UMI-defined TCRs. Within the linear range, a power law was fitted to clonotype abundance distributions using maximum likelihood. On one naive CD8 sample, the pipeline and MIGEC gave similar UMI counts, unique TCR numbers and clonal distributions. One analysis removed from the naive repertoire any naive TCRs that were also present in any memory subset from the same donor. The repertoires were searched for about 7,000 CMV-associated CDR3 sequences that had been compiled from VDJdb and a published dataset. The public reads were run again by TCRdb, first through fastp at Q25 and then through MiXCR, and only productive beta chains were kept. A single entry per CDR3 protein holds the most common genes and DNA from its merged rows. The V and J calls here are based on TCRdb, not the publication. The sample contains over 110,000 distinct CDR3 sequences, approximately 21% of them found a single time. The ten top clones hold about 0.63% of the sample.

Separate amplification of TCR alpha and beta chain libraries was performed from the second PCR step onward. Donor CMV status was determined by IFNgamma production from CD4+ T cells after overnight stimulation of fresh PBMCs with CMV viral lysate. CD4 T cells were positively selected with Miltenyi beads, followed by positive selection of CD8 T cells from the CD4-negative fraction. Cells were stained for CD3, CD4, CD8, CD45RA, CD27 and a live/dead dye and were sorted on a BD Aria II into four subsets based on CD45RA and CD27. A few healthy volunteers provided blood, and the blood of each volunteer was split into CD4 and CD8 T cells and then into four differentiation subsets. About 0.13 L of peripheral blood was collected from each donor, and PBMC were isolated from the blood using Ficoll-Paque PLUS density-gradient centrifugation. After sorting, cells were lysed in RLT buffer, RNA was extracted using a Qiagen RNeasy kit, and the extracted RNA was stored at -80 degrees C.

The junction shows trimming of 4 bases on V and 1 base on J, and the gene matches do not reach 4 bases of it. From a lookup of the germline V gene, CDR1 and CDR2 are MGHDK and SYGVNS. From the cysteine through the phenylalanine, the CDR3 covers 15 amino acids. Only the CDR3 DNA is retained, 45 bases long and in frame from the first base. Source material: naive CD8+ T cells from blood. The cell subset or site label, read with the paper, signifies: naive T cells, CD45RA high CD27+. The source of this sequence is a human donor in good health. The rearranged segments are TRBV25-1 and TRBJ1-1; TRBD1 fits 9 bases in the junction. The nucleotides read TGTGCCAGCAGTGGGACAGGGGCGGGGAACACTGAAGCTTTCTTT. Protein translation: CASSGTGAGNTEAFF.